The rows below give T cell receptor beta chains drawn from one sample of a study of blood T cells in healthy people across ages. TCRdb passed the 5' RACE reads through MiXCR, listing each CDR3 protein once. The sample lists about 670,000 distinct CDR3 sequences; over 40% were seen once. The sample consisted of blood. The source of these receptors is a woman older than 75 in good health. The CDR3 runs from the conserved cysteine through the conserved F or W. Each record gives: J gene, V gene, clone size, D gene, CDR3 DNA, CDR3 protein. The D gene is left open where the match is weak. Clone size is stated in some rows and not others, as once, few, many or a class when expanded.

>TRBJ2-7|TRBV4-1|once|NA
TGCGCCAGCAGCCAAGTGGAGGGGTCCGAGCAGTACTTC
CASSQVEGSEQYF
>TRBJ2-1|TRBV7-2|many|TRBD1
TGTGCCAGCACCCATCCCGGGACAGGGAACAATGAGCAGTTCTTC
CASTHPGTGNNEQFF
>TRBJ2-3|TRBV9|many|NA
TGTGCCAGCAGCGTATTAGGAACCACAGATACGCAGTATTTT
CASSVLGTTDTQYF
>TRBJ1-1|TRBV20-1|few|NA
TGCAGTGCTCTACGATTCACTGAAGCTTTCTTT
CSALRFTEAFF
>TRBJ2-7|TRBV2|few|NA
TGTGCCAGCAGTGAGGTACCGGTCGGGACTGTCCTCTACGAGCAGTACTTC
CASSEVPVGTVLYEQYF
>TRBJ2-5|TRBV11-2|few|NA
TGTGCCAGCAGCTTAGAGGCGGGACAAGAGACCCAGTACTTC
CASSLEAGQETQYF
>TRBJ2-7|TRBV20-1|NA|NA
TGCAGTGCTAGAGATCTAGACCGCATGTACGAGCAGTACTTC
CSARDLDRMYEQYF
>TRBJ2-4|TRBV20-1|NA|TRBD2
TGCAGTGGGAGGGAGGGCGGAAAAAACATTCAGTACTTC
CSGREGGKNIQYF
>TRBJ1-1|TRBV18|NA|NA
TGTGCCAGCTCACAACTCCCCCGGGGGGAAAACACTGAAGCTTTCTTT
CASSQLPRGENTEAFF
>TRBJ1-2|TRBV29-1|many|NA
TGCAGCGCCCGGGGCTCCAACTATGGCTACACCTTC
CSARGSNYGYTF